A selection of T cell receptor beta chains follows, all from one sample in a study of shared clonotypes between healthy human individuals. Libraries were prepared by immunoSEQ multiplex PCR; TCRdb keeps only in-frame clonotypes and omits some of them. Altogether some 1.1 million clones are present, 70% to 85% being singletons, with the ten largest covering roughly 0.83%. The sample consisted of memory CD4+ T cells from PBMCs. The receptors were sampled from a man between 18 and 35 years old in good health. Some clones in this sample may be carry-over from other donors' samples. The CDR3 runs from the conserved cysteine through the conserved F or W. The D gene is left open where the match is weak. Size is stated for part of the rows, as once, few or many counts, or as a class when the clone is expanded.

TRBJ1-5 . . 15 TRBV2 CASSGPGGGNQPQHF TGTGCCAGCAGTGGCCCGGGGGGGGGCAATCAGCCCCAGCATTTT
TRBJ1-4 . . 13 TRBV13 CASSLGRLTGLFF TGTGCCAGCAGCTTAGGCCGGCTCACGGGGCTGTTTTTT
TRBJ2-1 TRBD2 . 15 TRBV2 CASSGRLAGGNEQFF TGTGCCAGCAGTGGGAGATTAGCGGGAGGAAATGAGCAGTTCTTC
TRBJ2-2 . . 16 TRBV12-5 CASGLGVAEIAGELFF TGTGCTAGTGGGTTAGGGGTAGCAGAAATTGCCGGGGAGCTGTTTTTT
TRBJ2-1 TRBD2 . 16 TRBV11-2 CASSLARLAAYNEQFF TGTGCCAGCAGCTTAGCCCGACTAGCGGCCTACAATGAGCAGTTCTTC
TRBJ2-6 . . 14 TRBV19 CASTLRSGANVLTF TGTGCCAGTACTCTCCGCTCTGGGGCCAACGTCCTGACTTTC
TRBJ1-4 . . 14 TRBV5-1 CASSSDITDEKLFF TGCGCCAGCAGCTCCGACATAACCGATGAAAAACTGTTTTTT
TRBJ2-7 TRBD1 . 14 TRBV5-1 CASGGETGIYEQYF TGCGCCAGCGGAGGTGAGACAGGGATCTACGAGCAGTACTTC
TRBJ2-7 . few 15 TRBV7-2 CASSLRGSWRDEQYF TGTGCCAGCAGCTTAAGGGGAAGCTGGAGGGACGAGCAGTACTTC
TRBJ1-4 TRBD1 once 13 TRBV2 CASGQGFNEKLFF TGTGCCAGTGGACAGGGTTTTAATGAAAAACTGTTTTTT
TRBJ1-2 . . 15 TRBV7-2 CASSLGSAALWGYTF TGTGCCAGCAGCTTAGGATCGGCAGCCTTATGGGGCTACACCTTC
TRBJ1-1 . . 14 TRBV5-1 CASSWGELNTEAFF TGCGCCAGCAGCTGGGGGGAATTGAACACTGAAGCTTTCTTT
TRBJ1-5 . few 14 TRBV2 CASSPGYRDQPQHF TGTGCCAGCAGTCCAGGGTACCGGGATCAGCCCCAGCATTTT
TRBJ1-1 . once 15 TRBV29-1 CSLEGFQGAYTEAFF TGCAGCCTTGAGGGGTTTCAAGGGGCGTACACTGAAGCTTTCTTT
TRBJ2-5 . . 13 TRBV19 CATSGTVQETQYF TGTGCCACCAGTGGAACCGTGCAAGAGACCCAGTACTTC
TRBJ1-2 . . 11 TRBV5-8 CASSLRGGYTF TGTGCCAGCAGCTTAAGGGGGGGCTACACCTTC
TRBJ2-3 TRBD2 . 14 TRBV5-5 CASSYRTSSDTQYF TGTGCCAGCAGCTACCGGACTAGTTCAGATACGCAGTATTTT
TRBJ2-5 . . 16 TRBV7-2 CASSLRIVTGQETQYF TGTGCCAGCAGCTTACGGATCGTAACAGGGCAAGAGACCCAGTACTTC
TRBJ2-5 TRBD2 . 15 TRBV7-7 CASSTVAGDEETQYF TGTGCCAGCAGCACCGTAGCGGGAGATGAGGAGACCCAGTACTTC
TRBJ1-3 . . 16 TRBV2 CATPRGGTSPRNTIYF TGTGCCACACCCAGGGGAGGGACAAGTCCTCGAAACACCATATATTTT
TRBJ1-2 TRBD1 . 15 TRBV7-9 CASSLAGQGHYGYTF TGTGCCAGCAGCTTAGCCGGACAGGGCCACTATGGCTACACCTTC